This T cell receptor (beta chain) came from a study of blood T cell repertoires in COVID-19. At the level of the study: Sources were T cells, B-cell-depleted T cells, or PBMCs; the material itself was cDNA or gDNA.

Clones were read by immunoSEQ multiplex PCR, and TCRdb kept only the in-frame ones, dropping some. The repertoire has approximately 500,000 clones, roughly 88% of them found once; the top ten carry 1.8%. The study assigned cohorts using participant-reported clinical history. Symptom resolution, clearance, or two negative PCRs marked donors in Cohort 3 as recovered. The CDR3 consists of 13 residues. Germline V gene data show CDR1 as MGHRA and CDR2 as YSYEKL. V dropped 1 base and J dropped 5 bases, with 7 bases sitting between them. Material: PBMCs or T cells enriched from blood (not recorded which). This chain joins TRBV4-1 and TRBJ2-3; D gene unclear. The receptor was derived from a woman between 40 and 50 years old who had recovered from COVID-19. CDR3 in amino acids: CASSQASGDTQYF. Here the CDR3 DNA reads TGCGCCAGCAGCCAAGCCAGTGGAGATACGCAGTATTTT.